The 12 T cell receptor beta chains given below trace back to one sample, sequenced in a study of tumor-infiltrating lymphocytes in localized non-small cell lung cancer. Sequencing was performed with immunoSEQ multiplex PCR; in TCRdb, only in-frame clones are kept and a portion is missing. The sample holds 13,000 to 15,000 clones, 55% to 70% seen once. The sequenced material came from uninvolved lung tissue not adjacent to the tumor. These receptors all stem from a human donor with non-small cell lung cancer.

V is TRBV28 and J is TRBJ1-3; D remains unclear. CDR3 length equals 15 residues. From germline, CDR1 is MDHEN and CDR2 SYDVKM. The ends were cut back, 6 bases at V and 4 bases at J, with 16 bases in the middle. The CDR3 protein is CASRAERKSGNTIYF. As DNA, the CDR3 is TGTGCCAGCAGGGCAGAGAGAAAGAGCGGAAACACCATATATTTT.

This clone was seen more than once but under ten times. The CDR3 protein is CASSEGRAFYEQYF. The CDR3 region has the DNA TGTGCCAGCAGTGAAGGCAGGGCCTTCTACGAGCAGTACTTC. The V gene is TRBV2, the J gene TRBJ2-7; D possibly corresponds to TRBD1 (5 bases). V was pared by 1 base and J by 3 bases, with 10 bases between. The CDR3 consists of 14 residues. Germline CDR1 reads SNHLY; CDR2 reads FYNNEI.

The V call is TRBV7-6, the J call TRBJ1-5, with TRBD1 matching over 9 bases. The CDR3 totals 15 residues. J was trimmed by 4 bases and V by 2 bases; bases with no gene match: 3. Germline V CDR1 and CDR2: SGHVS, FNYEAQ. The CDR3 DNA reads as TGTGCCAGCAGCTTAACAGGGGGCTGGAATCAGCCCCAGCATTTT. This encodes CASSLTGGWNQPQHF.

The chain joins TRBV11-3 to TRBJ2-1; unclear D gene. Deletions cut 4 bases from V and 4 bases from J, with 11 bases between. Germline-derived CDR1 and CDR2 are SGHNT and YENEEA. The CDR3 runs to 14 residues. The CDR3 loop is CASSYRPEYNEQFF. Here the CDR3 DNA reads TGTGCCAGCAGCTACCGGCCAGAGTACAATGAGCAGTTCTTC.

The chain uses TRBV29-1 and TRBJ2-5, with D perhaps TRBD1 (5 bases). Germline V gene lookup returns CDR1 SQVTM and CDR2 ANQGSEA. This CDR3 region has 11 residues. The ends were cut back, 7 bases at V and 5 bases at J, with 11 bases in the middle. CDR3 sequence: CSALPGETQYF. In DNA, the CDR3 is TGCAGCGCGCTCCCAGGGGAGACCCAGTACTTC.

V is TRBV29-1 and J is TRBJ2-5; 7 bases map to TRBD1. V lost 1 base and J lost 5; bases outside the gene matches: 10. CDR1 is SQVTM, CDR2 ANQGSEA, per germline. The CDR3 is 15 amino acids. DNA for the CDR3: TGCAGCGTTGAAGTATTACAGGGGCGGAAGGAGACCCAGTACTTC. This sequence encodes CSVEVLQGRKETQYF. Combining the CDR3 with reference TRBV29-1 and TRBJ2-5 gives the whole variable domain SAVISQKPSRDICQRGTSLTIQCQVDSQVTMMFWYRQQPGQSLTLIATANQGSEATYESGFVIDKFPISRPNLTFSTLTVSNMSPEDSSIYLCSVEVLQGRKETQYFGPGTRLLVL.

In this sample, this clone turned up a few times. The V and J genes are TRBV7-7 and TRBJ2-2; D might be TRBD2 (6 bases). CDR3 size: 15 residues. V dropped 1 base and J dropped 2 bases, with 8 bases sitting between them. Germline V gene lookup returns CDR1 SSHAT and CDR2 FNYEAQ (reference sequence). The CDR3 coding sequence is TGTGCCAGCAGCTTAGGTAGCGGCAACACCGGGGAGCTGTTTTTT. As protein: CASSLGSGNTGELFF.

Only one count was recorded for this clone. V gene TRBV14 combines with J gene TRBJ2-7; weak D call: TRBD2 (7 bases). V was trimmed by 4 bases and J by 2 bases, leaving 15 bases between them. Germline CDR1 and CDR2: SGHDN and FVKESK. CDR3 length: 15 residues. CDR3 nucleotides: TGTGCCAGCAGCCGAGGGGGGGCTATTCCCTACGAGCAGTACTTC. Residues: CASSRGGAIPYEQYF.

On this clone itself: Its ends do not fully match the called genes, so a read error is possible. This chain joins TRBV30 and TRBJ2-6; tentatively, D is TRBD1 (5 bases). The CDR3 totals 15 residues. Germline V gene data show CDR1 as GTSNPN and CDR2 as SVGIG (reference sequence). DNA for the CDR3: TGTGCCTGGAGCCCAAAATTCTCTGGGGCCAACGTCCCGACTTTC. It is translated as CAWSPKFSGANVPTF.

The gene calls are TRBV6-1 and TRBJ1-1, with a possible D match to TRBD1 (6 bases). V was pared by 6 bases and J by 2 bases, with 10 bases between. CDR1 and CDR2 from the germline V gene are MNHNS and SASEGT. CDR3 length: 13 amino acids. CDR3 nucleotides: TGTGCCAGCAGCTACAGGGACAACACTGAAGCTTTCTTT. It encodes CASSYRDNTEAFF.

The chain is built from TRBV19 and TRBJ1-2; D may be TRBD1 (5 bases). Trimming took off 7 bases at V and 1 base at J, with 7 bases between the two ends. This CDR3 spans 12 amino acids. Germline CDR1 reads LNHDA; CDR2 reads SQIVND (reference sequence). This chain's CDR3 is CASTQGNYGYTF. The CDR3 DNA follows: TGTGCCAGTACGCAGGGTAACTATGGCTACACCTTC.

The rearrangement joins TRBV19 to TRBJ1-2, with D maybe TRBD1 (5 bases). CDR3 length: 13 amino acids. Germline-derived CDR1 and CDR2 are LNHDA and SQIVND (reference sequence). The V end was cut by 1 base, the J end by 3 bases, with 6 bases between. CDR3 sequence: CASSIAGYYGYTF. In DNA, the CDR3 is TGTGCCAGTAGTATAGCAGGGTACTATGGCTACACCTTC.